The T cell receptor (beta chain) under discussion was sequenced for a study of blood T cell repertoires in COVID-19. Study as a whole: Acute-phase and convalescent COVID-19 samples originated in the United States, Italy and Spain. T cells, B-cell-depleted T cells, or PBMCs provided the cDNA or gDNA that served as material.

Under the authors' procedure: Amplification with reference gene primers provided the estimates of nucleated cell counts. This table comes from immunoSEQ multiplex PCR, and its TCRdb copy is limited to in-frame clones, with some not included. V and J calls and clone size are those listed in that table; D and trimming were worked out from the DNA. The sample consists of roughly 180,000 clones, more than 75% of them appearing once. The table lists this clone with a few counts. Seattle cases were enrolled at active infection and followed longitudinally. The sequenced sample was peripheral blood. The sequence was collected from a woman aged 45-65 years with COVID-19, enrolled during active disease.

The CDR3 DNA reads TGTGCCAGCAGTGAATCCAACAGGGAGTATAATTCACCCCTCCACTTT. This gives the protein CASSESNREYNSPLHF. This sequence joins TRBV6-1 and TRBJ1-6, with a tentative D call TRBD1 (6 bases). V lost 2 bases to trimming and J lost 4 bases, with 12 bases between them. This CDR3 region has 16 residues. CDR1 is MNHNS and CDR2 is SASEGT in the germline V gene.